This T cell receptor (beta chain) was profiled in a study of shared clonotypes between healthy human individuals. Positive CCR7 selection of CD45RO-negative cells yielded the naive CD8 cells, and terminally differentiated effector memory CD45RA+ cells were excluded. Each donor was a Caucasian adult residing in Nashville, Tennessee. The study, taken as a whole, reports: Donor clonotype sharing was expected to depend on sequencing depth.

Germline V gene sequence: CDR1 MNHEY, CDR2 SMNVEV (reference sequence). V lost 0 bases, J lost 4 bases, and 14 bases lay in between. The CDR3 is 16 amino acids. Every subset's genomic DNA went evenly onto several immunoSEQ plates. The method was immunoSEQ multiplex PCR; TCRdb's version includes in-frame clones alone and lacks a portion of them. This sample has roughly 650,000 clones, with around 96% found just once. Concerning this clone: Its antigen remains unidentified.

This clonotype originated in a woman in her thirties in good health. This chain joins TRBV27 and TRBJ2-3; D is perhaps TRBD2 (6 bases). Sequences were obtained from naive CD8+ T cells sorted from blood. CDR3 sequence reads: CASSLSGGRGPDTQYF. Written as DNA, the CDR3 is TGTGCCAGCAGTTTATCGGGGGGTCGAGGCCCAGATACGCAGTATTTT.